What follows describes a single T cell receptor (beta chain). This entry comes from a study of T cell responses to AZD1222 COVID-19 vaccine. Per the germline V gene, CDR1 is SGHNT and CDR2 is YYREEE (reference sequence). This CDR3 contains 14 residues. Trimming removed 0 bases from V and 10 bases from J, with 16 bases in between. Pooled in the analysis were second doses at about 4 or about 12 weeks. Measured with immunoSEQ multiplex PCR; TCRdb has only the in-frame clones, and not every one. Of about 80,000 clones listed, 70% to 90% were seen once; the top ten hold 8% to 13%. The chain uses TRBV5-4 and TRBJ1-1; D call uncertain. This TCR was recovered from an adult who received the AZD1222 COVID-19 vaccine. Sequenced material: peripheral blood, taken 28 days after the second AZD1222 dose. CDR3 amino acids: CASSLDTFGPGAFF. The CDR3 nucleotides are TGTGCCAGCAGCTTGGACACCTTTGGTCCCGGAGCTTTCTTT.